This T cell receptor beta chain was found in a study of OX40 agonist ivuxolimab in advanced cancers. Study context: Patients were treated with ivuxolimab, an agonistic anti-OX40 (CD134) antibody. The dose-escalation group included hepatocellular carcinoma, melanoma, renal cell carcinoma and head and neck cancer. Of the patients, three showed partial responses, one with hepatocellular carcinoma and two with cutaneous melanoma. Study-wide points: Some of the lowest clonal expansion was seen in partial responders at 0.1-3.0 mg/kg.

The protocol was immunoSEQ multiplex PCR, while the TCRdb copy is restricted to in-frame clones and leaves out a portion. Of 70,000 or so clones listed, roughly 90% were seen once; the top ten hold 2%. This clone showed up just a few times. The antigen remains unidentified. The V end was cut by 8 bases, the J end by 8 bases, with 15 bases between. Germline CDR1 reads MDHEN; CDR2 reads SYDVKM. The CDR3 is 13 residues long. This clonotype was sampled from an adult with an advanced solid tumor such as melanoma, head and neck, liver or kidney cancer. The sample consisted of CD4+ or CD8+ T cells sorted from blood, taken in a trial of the OX40 agonist ivuxolimab. This chain uses TRBV28 with TRBJ1-4; D possibly corresponds to TRBD1 (5 bases). CDR3 amino acids: CASVGLRGEKLFF. The CDR3, as DNA: TGTGCCAGCGTGGGCCTCCGGGGGGAAAAACTGTTTTTT. Together with reference TRBV28 and TRBJ1-4, the CDR3 gives the full variable domain: DVKVTQSSRYLVKRTGEKVFLECVQDMDHENMFWYRQDPGLGLRLIYFSYDVKMKEKGDIPEGYSVSREKKERFSLILESASTNQTSMYLCASVGLRGEKLFFGSGTQLSVL.